A single sample is the source of the 22 T cell receptor beta chains below, sequenced in a study of CD8+ T cells in alopecia areata. Treatment: oral pan-JAK inhibitor, 5-10 mg twice daily. The sequencing template was cDNA reverse transcribed from extracted RNA. Assay: immunoSEQ multiplex PCR; the TCRdb copy retains only in-frame clones and omits some. The data hold about 210,000 clones, with approximately 47% observed a single time. The specimen comprised CD4+ T cells sorted from blood, sampled around week 36, from a patient treated with tofacitinib. These receptors were collected from a human donor with alopecia areata.

V usage is TRBV2 and J usage is TRBJ2-2; 8 bases are a match to TRBD1. CDR3 length: 16 amino acids. CDR1 and CDR2 (germline): SNHLY, FYNNEI. V lost 6 bases, J lost 1 base, and 7 bases stayed unmatched. CDR3 residues: CASRGNRGRNTGELFF. The CDR3 nucleotides read TGTGCCAGCAGAGGAAACAGGGGGAGGAACACCGGGGAGCTGTTTTTT.

This clone was detected a few times. The CDR3 loop reads CAWSVRERGTDTQYF. The CDR3 DNA sequence: TGTGCCTGGAGTGTCAGGGAGAGGGGCACAGATACGCAGTATTTT. The chain combines TRBV30 with TRBJ2-3; D may match TRBD1 or TRBD2 (5 bases each). Trimming left V 0 bases short and J 1 base short, with 11 bases between. The CDR3 has 15 residues. Germline V gene data show CDR1 as GTSNPN and CDR2 as SVGIG (reference sequence).

The chain carries TRBV28 and TRBJ2-7; D is ambiguous. Germline V gene data show CDR1 as MDHEN and CDR2 as SYDVKM. The germline V and J ends were trimmed by 3 bases and 3 bases, with 15 bases remaining between them. The CDR3 is made up of 15 amino acids. This CDR3 reads CASSLSPRMGYEQYF. For the CDR3, the DNA is TGTGCCAGCAGTTTGTCGCCTCGGATGGGCTACGAGCAGTACTTC.

This clone appeared a few times. The chain joins TRBV18 to TRBJ2-2, with no clear D. V lost 1 base, J lost 3 bases, and 9 bases lay in between. Per the germline V gene, CDR1 is KGHSH and CDR2 is LQKENI. This CDR3 has 15 amino acids. DNA of the CDR3: TGTGCCAGCTCACCACTTGGGGTGGACACCGGGGAGCTGTTTTTT. Its protein product is CASSPLGVDTGELFF. Full variable domain (remainder filled in from reference TRBV18 and TRBJ2-2): NAGVMQNPRHLVRRRGQEARLRCSPMKGHSHVYWYRQLPEEGLKFMVYLQKENIIDESGMPKERFSAEFPKEGPSILRIQQVVRGDSAAYFCASSPLGVDTGELFFGEGSRLTVL.

For this clone: The same CDR3 arises from other DNA sequences in this sample as well. V and J are TRBV5-1 and TRBJ2-5; 8 bases match TRBD1. The V gene's germline CDR1 is SGHRS and CDR2 YFSETQ. V lost 3 bases to trimming and J lost 5 bases; unmatched junction nucleotides: 6. This CDR3 is built from 14 residues. DNA for the CDR3: TGCGCCAGCAGCTCCGGACAGGGTAGGGAGACCCAGTACTTC. Its translation is CASSSGQGRETQYF.

V and J are TRBV15 and TRBJ2-3; the D is unclear. Per the germline V gene, CDR1 is LNHNV and CDR2 is YYDKDF (reference sequence). The CDR3 runs to 16 residues. V lost 2 bases and J lost 4, with 16 bases in between. The CDR3 spells CATSRLGFLGSDTQYF. CDR3 nucleotides: TGTGCCACCAGCAGACTTGGGTTCTTGGGGTCAGATACGCAGTATTTT.

This clone was recorded a few times. The CDR3 loop reads CASSFSRVVNIQYF. In DNA form, the CDR3 reads TGTGCCAGCAGTTTCAGCAGGGTGGTAAACATTCAGTACTTC. V and J are TRBV28 and TRBJ2-4; D possibly corresponds to TRBD1 (5 bases). The V and J ends lost 3 bases and 6 bases respectively, with 12 bases between them. The CDR3 contains 14 residues. Germline values: CDR1 MDHEN, CDR2 SYDVKM.

The genes are TRBV5-4 and TRBJ2-5; 7 nucleotides line up with TRBD1. In germline, CDR1 is SGHNT, CDR2 YYREEE (reference sequence). This CDR3 comprises 15 residues. V was clipped by 3 bases and J by 1 base; unmatched bases: 6. The CDR3 DNA sequence: TGTGCCAGCAGCTCTACAGGGGCTTCCCAAGAGACCCAGTACTTC. Translation: CASSSTGASQETQYF.

The chain has TRBV6-5 and TRBJ2-7, with a weak D call TRBD2 (5 bases). The ends were cut back, 0 bases at V and 3 bases at J, with 9 bases in the middle. CDR1 and CDR2 (germline): MNHEY, SVGAGI. This CDR3 has 14 residues. The CDR3 protein is CASSYSRGNYEQYF. The CDR3 region has the DNA TGTGCCAGCAGTTACTCTCGGGGAAACTACGAGCAGTACTTC.

V and J are TRBV7-9 and TRBJ2-2; tentative D call: TRBD1 (6 bases). This CDR3 is 14 amino acids long. Germline values: CDR1 SEHNR, CDR2 FQNEAQ (reference sequence). Trimming took 3 bases from V and 7 from J, leaving 12 bases between them. Here the CDR3 DNA reads TGTGCCAGCAGCTTGAGGGGGTCGCACGGGGAGCTGTTTTTT. Translated, it gives CASSLRGSHGELFF.

The chain links TRBV13 to TRBJ2-2; TRBD1 matches 9 bases. Germline V gene sequence: CDR1 PRHDT, CDR2 FYEKMQ (reference sequence). The CDR3 totals 17 residues. With 3 bases clipped from V and 6 bases from J, the junction kept 11 bases outside the gene matches. The CDR3 bases are TGTGCCAGCAGCTTGTCTCCGGGACAGGGTTTCGCCGGGGAGCTGTTTTTT. Translation: CASSLSPGQGFAGELFF.

The chain couples TRBV4-3 to TRBJ2-7; TRBD1 aligns across 9 bases. Germline V gene sequence: CDR1 LGHNA, CDR2 YSLEER. Trimming removed 2 bases from V and 5 bases from J; junction bases left unmatched: 1. CDR3 length equals 13 residues. The CDR3 reads CASSQRQGDEQYF. The CDR3 DNA reads as TGCGCCAGCAGCCAAAGACAGGGGGACGAGCAGTACTTC.

V usage is TRBV5-1 and J usage is TRBJ2-5, with D possibly matching TRBD1 (6 bases). The germline V gene encodes CDR1 SGHRS and CDR2 YFSETQ. The CDR3 has 15 residues. Trimming took 3 bases from V and 2 from J, leaving 14 bases between them. The CDR3 spells CASSSSGRGQETQYF. The CDR3 nucleotides are TGCGCCAGCAGCTCATCGGGCAGGGGACAAGAGACCCAGTACTTC.

In DNA, the CDR3 is TGCGCCAGCAGCTTGTACTCCGAGTCTAATGAGCAGTTCTTC. It is translated as CASSLYSESNEQFF. The rearrangement uses TRBV5-1 and TRBJ2-1; no definite D call. CDR1 is SGHRS, CDR2 YFSETQ, per germline. V was clipped by 1 base and J by 7 bases, with 12 bases between them. The CDR3 has 14 residues.

This clone has a handful of counts. J is TRBJ1-5 and V is TRBV5-8; no clear D gene. The germline CDR1 and CDR2 sequences are SGHTS and YDEGEE. The CDR3 totals 15 residues. V lost 0 bases and J lost 3, with 10 bases in between. The CDR3 DNA sequence: TGTGCCAGCAGCTTGGCTGACACCTTCAATCAGCCCCAGCATTTT. Amino acids: CASSLADTFNQPQHF.

This clone occurred a few times. The chain couples TRBV4-2 to TRBJ1-5; 10 bases map to TRBD1. V was pared by 2 bases and J by 8 bases, with 9 bases of the junction left unmatched. This CDR3 is built from 16 residues. Looked up from germline, CDR1 is LGHNA and CDR2 is YNFKEQ. For the CDR3, the DNA is TGTGCCAGCAGCCAAACCCCGACAGGGGGCTGGGAGCCCCAGCATTTT. Its protein product is CASSQTPTGGWEPQHF.

The V and J genes are TRBV27 and TRBJ1-1; D might be TRBD1 (6 bases). The V gene lost 8 bases and the J gene lost 4 bases, with 20 bases spanning the gap. CDR1 MNHEY and CDR2 SMNVEV come from the germline V gene (reference sequence). There are 15 residues in the CDR3. The CDR3 spells CASSLEGGTGTEAFF. CDR3 in DNA: TGTGCCAGCTCACTCGAAGGGGGGACGGGCACTGAAGCTTTCTTT.

The V call is TRBV9, the J call TRBJ1-2; D gene unclear. Trimming shortened V by 5 bases and J by 5 bases, and 13 bases separated the two germline ends. This CDR3 comprises 13 residues. CDR1 is SGDLS, CDR2 YYNGEE, per germline. The CDR3 DNA follows: TGTGCCAGCAGGGGAGACACGGTATATGGCTACACCTTC. Its translation is CASRGDTVYGYTF.

The sample holds a few counts of this clone. This chain uses TRBV4-2 with TRBJ2-5; 8 nucleotides agree with TRBD2. The CDR3 consists of 17 residues. The junction had 6 bases not matched to a gene; V was cut back by 0 bases and J by 0 bases. Looked up from germline, CDR1 is LGHNA and CDR2 is YNFKEQ. Here the CDR3 reads CASSQETSAKYQETQYF. The CDR3 nucleotides read TGTGCCAGCAGCCAAGAGACTAGCGCAAAATACCAAGAGACCCAGTACTTC.

The J gene is TRBJ2-3, the V gene TRBV29-1, with TRBD2 matching 11 bases. The CDR3 consists of 16 residues. Losses at the gene ends were 0 bases for V and 6 bases for J; bases not matched to a gene: 8. The germline V gene has CDR1 SQVTM and CDR2 ANQGSEA. This chain's CDR3 is CSVEDSSGRTGDTQYF. DNA of the CDR3: TGCAGCGTTGAAGATTCTAGCGGGAGGACTGGGGATACGCAGTATTTT.

This clone has a single count. The gene calls are TRBV30 and TRBJ1-5; D not resolved. V was shortened by 4 bases and J by 0 bases, with 10 bases between the two germline ends. The CDR3 totals 14 residues. The V gene's germline CDR1 is GTSNPN and CDR2 SVGIG (reference sequence). CDR3: CAWKSGSSNQPQHF. The CDR3 DNA is TGTGCCTGGAAATCGGGCAGTAGCAATCAGCCCCAGCATTTT.

The chain combines TRBV18 with TRBJ1-2; unclear D gene. Germline CDR1 and CDR2: KGHSH and LQKENI. This CDR3 has 15 residues. Trimming removed 3 bases at V and 6 bases at J, with 17 bases between. The CDR3, as DNA: TGTGCCAGCTCACCCGCCCTCTCCTCCTGGAATGGCTACACCTTC. It specifies CASSPALSSWNGYTF.